This T cell receptor (beta chain) was identified during a study of CD8+ T cells in alopecia areata. Treatment noted: oral pan-JAK inhibitor, 5-10 mg twice daily. CDR3 length: 13 residues. Losses at the gene ends were 7 bases for V and 4 bases for J; bases not matched to a gene: 4. The germline V gene encodes CDR1 SGHDT and CDR2 YYEEEE. Extracted from the samples, RNA was reverse transcribed into cDNA to serve as the sequencing template. Profiling relied on immunoSEQ multiplex PCR, and the TCRdb table lists in-frame clones only, not all of them. Of 150,000 to 200,000 clones in the sample, roughly 60% were seen once.

The TCR comes from a human donor with alopecia areata. The sequencing used CD4+ T cells sorted from blood, collected between weeks 55 and 65, from a patient treated with tofacitinib. The chain uses TRBV5-6 and TRBJ2-7; 11 positions agree with TRBD1. CDR3 coding DNA: TGTGCCAGCCGCCGGGACAGGGGGTACGAGCAGTACTTC. It translates to CASRRDRGYEQYF.